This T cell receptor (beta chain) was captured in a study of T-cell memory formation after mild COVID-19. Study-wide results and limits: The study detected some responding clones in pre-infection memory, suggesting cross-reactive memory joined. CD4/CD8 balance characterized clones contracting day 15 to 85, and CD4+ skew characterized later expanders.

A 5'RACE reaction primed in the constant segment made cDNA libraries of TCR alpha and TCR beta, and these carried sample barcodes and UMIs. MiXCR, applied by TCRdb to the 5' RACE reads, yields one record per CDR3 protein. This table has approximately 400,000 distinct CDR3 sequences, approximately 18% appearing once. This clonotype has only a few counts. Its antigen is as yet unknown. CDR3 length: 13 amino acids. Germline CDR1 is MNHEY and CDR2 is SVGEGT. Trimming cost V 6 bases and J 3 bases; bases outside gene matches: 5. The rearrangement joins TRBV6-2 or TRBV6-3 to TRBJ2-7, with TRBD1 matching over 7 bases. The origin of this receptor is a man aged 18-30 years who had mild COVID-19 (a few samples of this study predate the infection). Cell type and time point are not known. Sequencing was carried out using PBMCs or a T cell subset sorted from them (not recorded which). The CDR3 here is CASSRDSYYEQYV. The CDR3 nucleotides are TGTGCCAGCAGCCGGGACAGCTACTACGAGCAGTACGTC.